This T cell receptor (beta chain) was found in a study of T cell responses to AZD1222 COVID-19 vaccine. V lost 4 bases to trimming and J lost 2 bases, with 10 bases between them. The CDR3 runs 14 residues. Per the germline V gene, CDR1 is ENHRY and CDR2 is SYGVKD. Only in-frame clones appear in the TCRdb table, and some are missing; sequencing was by immunoSEQ multiplex PCR. Of about 170,000 clones listed, roughly 87% were seen once; the top ten hold about 2.5%. Sequenced here: peripheral blood, sampled on day 0 of AZD1222 vaccination. The TCR was taken from an adult in good health. This chain links TRBV10-3 with TRBJ2-3, with D unclear. The CDR3: CAISVSGNTDTQYF. In DNA, the CDR3 is TGTGCCATCAGTGTCTCGGGCAACACAGATACGCAGTATTTT.